A single TCR beta chain is shown here with its context. The record originates from a study of shared clonotypes between healthy human individuals. TCRdb's copy holds only in-frame clones and misses some; the assay was immunoSEQ multiplex PCR. The table includes about 1.5 million clones, 98% detected once. The length of the CDR3 is 11 residues. Looked up from germline, CDR1 is SQVTM and CDR2 is ANQGSEA. V was clipped by 7 bases and J by 5 bases, with 10 bases between them. The source of this sequence is a man aged 25 to 40 in good health. The source material was naive CD4+ T cells sorted from blood. Subset reported: CD45RA+ positively selected. The V gene is TRBV29-1, the J gene TRBJ2-3, with D uncertain. The CDR3 DNA sequence: TGCAGCGCGTTGCTTGGAGATACGCAGTATTTT. Its translation: CSALLGDTQYF.